This entry describes one T cell receptor (beta chain). Its antigen is unknown. The data were taken from a study of T cell responses to AZD1222 COVID-19 vaccine. General study results and limits: The donors showed a predominance of white British ancestry and of females, with possible underestimation of clonal diversity.

Germline V gives CDR1 GTSNPN, CDR2 SVGIG (reference sequence). Unmatched junction bases numbered 6, after V lost 2 bases and J lost 3 bases. The CDR3 is 15 residues long. This table comes from immunoSEQ multiplex PCR, and its TCRdb copy is limited to in-frame clones, with some not included. The sample lists about 200,000 clones, 85% to 95% occurring once. The chain links TRBV30 to TRBJ1-5, with 8 bases lining up with TRBD1. The source of this sequence is an adult who received the MenACWY meningococcal vaccine as a control. The source material was peripheral blood, sampled 28 days after the second dose of the MenACWY control vaccine. The CDR3 DNA follows: TGTGCCTGGAGTTGGACAGGGAGGTCCAATCAGCCCCAGCATTTT. It is translated as CAWSWTGRSNQPQHF.